The 17 T cell receptor beta chains presented below share a single source sample, sequenced in a study of control samples from healthy donors and cancer patients. This table comes from immunoSEQ multiplex PCR, and its TCRdb copy is limited to in-frame clones, with some not included. The sample records some 410,000 clones, around nine tenths being singletons. The specimen sequenced was PBMCs. All receptors come from a man aged 40-49 years with head and neck cancer.

The chain recombines TRBV2 with TRBJ1-2; the D is unclear. This CDR3 is built from 16 residues. Trimming took 8 bases from V and 0 from J, leaving 19 bases between them. The germline V gene has CDR1 SNHLY and CDR2 FYNNEI. DNA for the CDR3: TGTGCCAGCTCCCGAAGGGCAACTATCCCTAACTATGGCTACACCTTC. It translates to CASSRRATIPNYGYTF.

The table lists this clone with a count of one. The junction differs from germline at one of its ends, possibly a read error. The chain combines TRBV12-3 or TRBV12-4 with TRBJ2-7; D is uncertain. The CDR3 length is 12 residues. In nucleotides, the CDR3 is TGTGCCAGCAGTTTAGGCCCAGCCAACAAGGACTTC. Translated: CASSLGPANKDF.

This chain links TRBV7-2 with TRBJ2-3; 7 bases line up with TRBD1. The CDR3 spans 14 residues. J gave up 13 bases and V 1 base, and 11 bases lay outside the gene matches. Germline assignment: CDR1 SGHTA and CDR2 FQGNSA. CDR3 DNA: TGTGCCAGCAGCTTAGTAGTGACAGGGCCTTTGGAGTATTTT. It yields the protein CASSLVVTGPLEYF.

The genes are TRBV7-9 and TRBJ2-1; D gene ambiguous. Trimming left V 2 bases short and J 5 bases short, with 10 bases between. The CDR3 consists of 14 residues. Germline V gives CDR1 SEHNR, CDR2 FQNEAQ (reference sequence). This CDR3 reads CASSLNNRNNEQFF. CDR3 sequence (DNA): TGTGCCAGCAGCTTAAATAACCGGAACAATGAGCAGTTCTTC.

The chain employs TRBV7-3 and TRBJ2-2; no definite D call. Germline lookup yields CDR1 SGHTA and CDR2 FQGTGA. Trimming cost V 5 bases and J 2 bases, with 9 bases left between them. The CDR3 is 14 amino acids. CDR3: CASSPPVNTGELFF. DNA of the CDR3: TGTGCCAGCAGCCCCCCTGTAAACACCGGGGAGCTGTTTTTT.

The chain couples TRBV7-2 to TRBJ2-1; perhaps D is TRBD1 or TRBD2 (6 bases each). The V end was cut by 0 bases, the J end by 4 bases, with 13 bases between. Germline V gene lookup returns CDR1 SGHTA and CDR2 FQGNSA. The CDR3 runs 16 residues. This CDR3 is CASSLAPGAPYNEQFF. The CDR3 nucleotides read TGTGCCAGCAGCTTAGCTCCGGGGGCCCCATACAATGAGCAGTTCTTC.

This chain connects TRBV10-3 to TRBJ2-7; 7 bases agree with TRBD1. The germline V gene encodes CDR1 ENHRY and CDR2 SYGVKD. This CDR3 spans 13 amino acids. The V segment lost 2 bases and the J segment 5 bases; nucleotides outside the gene matches: 3. Written as DNA, the CDR3 is TGTGCCATCAGTGAGCTTACAGGGGACGAGCAGTACTTC. Translating it yields CAISELTGDEQYF.

The rearrangement links TRBV6-1 to TRBJ2-7, with D possibly TRBD1 on 5 matching bases. The V gene lost 2 bases and the J gene lost 0 bases, with 11 bases spanning the gap. This CDR3 comprises 15 residues. The V gene's germline CDR1 is MNHNS and CDR2 SASEGT. The CDR3 loop is CASSESWGSSYEQYF. The CDR3 region has the DNA TGTGCCAGCAGTGAAAGTTGGGGCAGCTCCTACGAGCAGTACTTC.

The CDR3 reads CASSATGRAIRVEQYF. The CDR3, as DNA: TGTGCCAGCAGCGCCACTGGCAGAGCTATCAGGGTCGAGCAGTACTTC. This rearrangement joins TRBV7-2 to TRBJ2-7; the D gene is possibly TRBD1 (5 bases). Germline assignment: CDR1 SGHTA and CDR2 FQGNSA. Trimming shortened V by 5 bases and J by 6 bases, and 23 bases separated the two germline ends. CDR3 length equals 16 residues.

This chain joins TRBV7-5 and TRBJ2-7. TRBV7-5 is a known pseudogene. The CDR3 is 14 amino acids. The CDR3 sequence is CARSLKAAGDEQYF. In DNA, the CDR3 is TGTGCCAGAAGCTTAAAGGCTGCCGGCGACGAGCAGTACTTC.

The V gene is TRBV3-1 (or the pseudogene TRBV3-2), the J gene TRBJ2-3, with D hard to call. CDR1 is LGHDT, CDR2 YNNKEL, per germline (reference sequence). This CDR3 region has 13 residues. Between the trimmed V and J ends, which lost 2 bases and 11 bases, there was a span of 14 bases. The CDR3 DNA sequence: TGTGCCAGCAGCCAAAACGCCCAATATGGGCAGTATTTT. This encodes CASSQNAQYGQYF.

The chain combines TRBV6-4 with TRBJ2-3; 7 positions agree with TRBD2. J was trimmed by 0 bases and V by 3 bases; bases with no gene match: 3. Germline CDR1 is MRHNA and CDR2 is SNTAGT. The CDR3 covers 15 residues. CDR3 residues: CASSESGESTDTQYF. DNA for the CDR3: TGTGCCAGCAGTGAAAGCGGGGAAAGCACAGATACGCAGTATTTT.

The chain has TRBV5-1 and TRBJ2-5; 8 bases map to TRBD1. Unmatched junction bases numbered 9, after V lost 7 bases and J lost 4 bases. The CDR3 runs 14 residues. Germline CDR1 SGHRS, CDR2 YFSETQ. CDR3 protein: CASGGQGQGETQYF. Written as DNA, the CDR3 is TGCGCCAGCGGAGGACAGGGTCAGGGAGAGACCCAGTACTTC.

The chain is built from TRBV5-5 and TRBJ1-1, with D possibly being TRBD1 (5 bases). The germline V gene has CDR1 SGHKS and CDR2 YYEKEE (reference sequence). Trimming took off 1 base at V and 0 bases at J, with 7 bases between the two ends. CDR3 size: 14 residues. The CDR3 bases are TGTGCCAGCAGCTTGTGGGGCATGAACACTGAAGCTTTCTTT. Its protein product is CASSLWGMNTEAFF.

CDR3 in DNA: TGTGCCAGCAGCCAAGTAGGGGAGCCCCAGCATTTT. It yields the protein CASSQVGEPQHF. The chain recombines TRBV4-2 with TRBJ1-5, with a possible D match to TRBD1 (5 bases). V was cut by 1 base and J by 8 bases, with 6 bases left in between. Germline V gene lookup returns CDR1 LGHNA and CDR2 YNFKEQ. This CDR3 has 12 amino acids.

The rearrangement uses TRBV5-1 and TRBJ2-3, with 13 bases lining up with TRBD2. Germline trimming cut 2 bases from V and 6 bases from J; bases unmatched to any gene: 6. In germline, CDR1 is SGHRS, CDR2 YFSETQ. CDR3 size: 16 residues. CDR3 sequence: CASSLTSGRARDTQYF. The DNA for the CDR3 is TGCGCCAGCAGCTTAACTAGCGGGAGGGCCAGGGATACGCAGTATTTT.

The chain uses TRBV19 and TRBJ1-1; D not resolved. V lost 3 bases and J 4 bases, leaving 9 bases between the germline ends. The CDR3 consists of 13 residues. CDR1 and CDR2 (germline): LNHDA, SQIVND (reference sequence). CDR3 amino acids: CASSIGFTTEAFF. CDR3 nucleotides: TGTGCCAGTAGTATCGGGTTTACCACTGAAGCTTTCTTT.